The rows below give T cell receptor beta chains drawn from one sample of a study of identifying expanded T cells in peripheral blood. Sequencing used immunoSEQ multiplex PCR; TCRdb keeps in-frame clones, though not all of them. The sample contains about 130,000 clones, 86% of which appear only once. The sequencing input was blood. These receptors were taken from a person aged 18 to 75 in good health. The conserved cysteine and the conserved F or W are not part of the CDR3 here.

CDR3aa: ASSFHRGVAEKLF; v_gene: TRBV19; j_gene: TRBJ1-4
CDR3aa: ASSLGDNYGYT; v_gene: TRBV5-5; j_gene: TRBJ1-2
CDR3aa: ASSSGFSSYEQY; v_gene: TRBV5-6; j_gene: TRBJ2-7
CDR3aa: ASSQDATSSYNEQF; v_gene: TRBV4-2; j_gene: TRBJ2-1
CDR3aa: AISDFGRDDGYT; v_gene: TRBV10-3; j_gene: TRBJ1-2
CDR3aa: ASSLEGRRMNTEAF; v_gene: TRBV5-1; j_gene: TRBJ1-1
CDR3aa: ASSPKGRDTEAF; v_gene: TRBV7-9; j_gene: TRBJ1-1
CDR3aa: ASSLWGRGYT; v_gene: TRBV5-5; j_gene: TRBJ1-2
CDR3aa: ASSADRAGNTIY; v_gene: TRBV7-2; j_gene: TRBJ1-3
CDR3aa: ASSEARGNEQY; v_gene: TRBV6-1; j_gene: TRBJ2-7
CDR3aa: ASSFRVTDTQY; v_gene: TRBV5-8; j_gene: TRBJ2-3
CDR3aa: ASRAQGQGMRGANVLT; v_gene: TRBV19; j_gene: TRBJ2-6
CDR3aa: ASSLGTAGEAF; v_gene: TRBV5-1; j_gene: TRBJ1-1
CDR3aa: ASSPPGGSSEAF; v_gene: TRBV6-5; j_gene: TRBJ1-1
CDR3aa: VSSEIQTTYGYT; v_gene: TRBV2; j_gene: TRBJ1-2
CDR3aa: ASIKSRRETQY; v_gene: TRBV6-5; j_gene: TRBJ2-5
CDR3aa: SVEGGSTDTQY; v_gene: TRBV29-1; j_gene: TRBJ2-3
CDR3aa: ASRTGGGYEQY; v_gene: TRBV28; j_gene: TRBJ2-7
CDR3aa: ASSSPGAFGNEQF; v_gene: TRBV28; j_gene: TRBJ2-1
CDR3aa: ASSELHSGETEAF; v_gene: TRBV5-1; j_gene: TRBJ1-1
CDR3aa: ASSYSAAAAYEQY; v_gene: TRBV6-5; j_gene: TRBJ2-7
CDR3aa: ASSLSRTDIYEKLF; v_gene: TRBV7-8; j_gene: TRBJ1-4
CDR3aa: ASSLVEDTDYNEQF; v_gene: TRBV5-1; j_gene: TRBJ2-1
CDR3aa: ASSEVNFYEQY; v_gene: TRBV6-1; j_gene: TRBJ2-7
CDR3aa: ASSTTGTINYGYT; v_gene: TRBV19; j_gene: TRBJ1-2
CDR3aa: AWGSGRTGDAF; v_gene: TRBV30; j_gene: TRBJ1-1
CDR3aa: ASKETGVGTGELF; v_gene: TRBV28; j_gene: TRBJ2-2
CDR3aa: ASREYSNQPQH; v_gene: TRBV2; j_gene: TRBJ1-5
CDR3aa: ASSFSRGDGYT; v_gene: TRBV7-3; j_gene: TRBJ1-2
CDR3aa: AWTKTQVNTEAF; v_gene: TRBV30; j_gene: TRBJ1-1
CDR3aa: ASTRVGNTIY; v_gene: TRBV2; j_gene: TRBJ1-3
CDR3aa: AMSLTPRGDTQY; v_gene: TRBV10-3; j_gene: TRBJ2-3
CDR3aa: ARPGGGENTEAF; v_gene: TRBV6-6; j_gene: TRBJ1-1
CDR3aa: ASSEATGRGYT; v_gene: TRBV6-1; j_gene: TRBJ1-2
CDR3aa: ASRGVGLGRETQY; v_gene: TRBV6-5; j_gene: TRBJ2-5
CDR3aa: ASSLQGGKGYT; v_gene: TRBV7-9; j_gene: TRBJ1-2
CDR3aa: ASSQEGKGGNLYEQY; v_gene: TRBV4-2; j_gene: TRBJ2-7
CDR3aa: ASSFGLASETQY; v_gene: TRBV7-9; j_gene: TRBJ2-5
CDR3aa: ASSVGRPIGNTIY; v_gene: TRBV9; j_gene: TRBJ1-3
CDR3aa: ASSVDGAAGGVYGYT; v_gene: TRBV9; j_gene: TRBJ1-2
CDR3aa: ASSIDREVHEQY; v_gene: TRBV19; j_gene: TRBJ2-7
CDR3aa: ASSQGTDTQY; v_gene: TRBV6-5; j_gene: TRBJ2-3
CDR3aa: ASSSLAGRYNEQF; v_gene: TRBV28; j_gene: TRBJ2-1
CDR3aa: AIKDRVQETQY; v_gene: TRBV10-3; j_gene: TRBJ2-5
CDR3aa: ASSPDSGTDTQY; v_gene: TRBV7-2; j_gene: TRBJ2-3
CDR3aa: ASSLDLTANYGYT; v_gene: TRBV28; j_gene: TRBJ1-2
CDR3aa: ASKTGRGDYT; v_gene: TRBV6-5; j_gene: TRBJ1-2
CDR3aa: ASRGPRETQY; v_gene: TRBV28; j_gene: TRBJ2-5
CDR3aa: ASSESTGGLGGYT; v_gene: TRBV10-1; j_gene: TRBJ1-2
CDR3aa: ASTPPAGQGIGYT; v_gene: TRBV19; j_gene: TRBJ1-2